The clone carrying this TCR beta chain occurred a few times. These data belong to a study of blood T cells in healthy people across ages. Alongside a J-beta primer mix, a sample-barcoded 5' primer served in a second PCR lasting roughly 7 to 12 cycles. TCRdb re-called the 5' RACE reads with MiXCR, one entry per CDR3 protein. The repertoire holds hundreds of thousands of distinct CDR3 sequences, with about 55% as singletons. Trimming at V came to 7 bases and at J to 1 base, leaving 7 bases not matched to a gene. This CDR3 spans 14 amino acids. Looked up from germline, CDR1 is SQVTM and CDR2 is ANQGSEA. The chain links TRBV29-1 to TRBJ1-1, with TRBD1 identical over 9 bases. The TCR was taken from a man older than 75 in good health. Sequenced input: blood. For the CDR3, the DNA is TGCAGCGGTAAGACGGGACAGGGGAACACTGAAGCTTTCTTT. As protein: CSGKTGQGNTEAFF.